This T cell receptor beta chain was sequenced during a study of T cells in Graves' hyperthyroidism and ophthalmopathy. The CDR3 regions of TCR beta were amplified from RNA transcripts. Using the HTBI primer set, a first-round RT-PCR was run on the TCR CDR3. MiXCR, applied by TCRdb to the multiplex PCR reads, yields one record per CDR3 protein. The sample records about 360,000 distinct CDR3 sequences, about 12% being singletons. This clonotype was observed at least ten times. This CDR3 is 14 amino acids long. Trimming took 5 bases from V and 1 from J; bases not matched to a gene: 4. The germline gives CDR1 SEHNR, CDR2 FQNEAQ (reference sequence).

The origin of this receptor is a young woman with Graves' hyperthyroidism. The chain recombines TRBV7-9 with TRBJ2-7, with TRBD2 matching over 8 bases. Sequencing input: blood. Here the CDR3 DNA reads TGTGCCAGCAGCCGGCTAGCGGGTTCCTACGAGCAGTACTTC. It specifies CASSRLAGSYEQYF.